This passage covers 26 T cell receptor beta chains from one sample sequenced in a study of shared clonotypes between healthy human individuals. Clones were read by immunoSEQ multiplex PCR, and TCRdb kept only the in-frame ones, dropping some. This table holds 640,000 or so clones, around 72% found once. Material for sequencing was memory CD4+ T cells sorted from blood. Subset described: CD45RA-negative fraction. The receptors here all came from a woman aged 25-40 years in good health.

The chain has TRBV18 and TRBJ2-7, with D uncertain. Germline V lookup: CDR1 KGHSH, CDR2 LQKENI. Trimming took off 3 bases at V and 5 bases at J, with 14 bases between the two ends. The CDR3 totals 14 residues. For the CDR3, the DNA is TGTGCCAGCTCACCCGCGACCGCGAGACACGAGCAGTACTTC. Protein product: CASSPATARHEQYF.

This sequence joins TRBV5-4 and TRBJ2-2; D gene unclear. The germline V and J ends were trimmed by 1 base and 2 bases, with 12 bases remaining between them. Germline V lookup: CDR1 SGHNT, CDR2 YYREEE (reference sequence). This CDR3 is 16 amino acids long. The CDR3: CASSLSHGLNTGELFF. In DNA, the CDR3 is TGTGCCAGCAGCTTGTCCCACGGGCTTAACACCGGGGAGCTGTTTTTT.

This clone appeared a few times. The CDR3 coding sequence is TGTGCCAGTACCCCCGACGGGAGAGGTTCAGATACGCAGTATTTT. This sequence encodes CASTPDGRGSDTQYF. V is TRBV19 and J is TRBJ2-3, with a possible D match to TRBD2 (6 bases). Trimming took off 7 bases at V and 4 bases at J, with 18 bases between the two ends. The CDR3 is 15 residues long. CDR1 is LNHDA and CDR2 is SQIVND in the germline V gene (reference sequence).

The chain combines TRBV28 with TRBJ1-5; 8 bases fit TRBD1. The J segment lost 3 bases and the V segment lost 4 bases, leaving 8 bases of the junction unmatched. Germline V gene data show CDR1 as MDHEN and CDR2 as SYDVKM. There are 16 residues in the CDR3. The CDR3 DNA reads as TGTGCCAGCAGTTCCCTGACAGGGGCTTACAATCAGCCCCAGCATTTT. This gives the protein CASSSLTGAYNQPQHF.

The chain has TRBV4-2 and TRBJ2-7; perhaps TRBD1 as D (6 bases). Germline CDR1 is LGHNA and CDR2 is YNFKEQ. Trimming took 4 bases from V and 1 from J, leaving 17 bases between them. This CDR3 spans 16 amino acids. Here the CDR3 reads CASSLIQTGGSYEQYF. DNA for the CDR3: TGTGCCAGCAGCCTCATTCAGACAGGAGGATCCTACGAGCAGTACTTC.

This rearrangement joins TRBV7-2 to TRBJ2-7; the match to TRBD2 covers 14 bases. V lost 5 bases and J lost 10; bases outside the gene matches: 7. CDR3 size: 14 residues. Per the germline V gene, CDR1 is SGHTA and CDR2 is FQGNSA. The CDR3 DNA reads TGTGCCAGCAGCGCAGGGACTAGCGGGGGCCGACAGTACTTC. It specifies CASSAGTSGGRQYF.

A few counts support this clone. The J gene is TRBJ1-5, the V gene TRBV19; perhaps TRBD1 as D (5 bases). Germline V lookup: CDR1 LNHDA, CDR2 SQIVND (reference sequence). Trimming shortened V by 4 bases and J by 5 bases, and 12 bases separated the two germline ends. CDR3 size: 14 residues. The CDR3 protein is CASSRQGLDQPQHF. The DNA for the CDR3 is TGTGCCAGTAGTAGGCAGGGATTGGATCAGCCCCAGCATTTT.

V gene TRBV4-1 combines with J gene TRBJ1-4; no clear D. CDR1 is MGHRA and CDR2 is YSYEKL in the germline V gene. The length of the CDR3 is 15 residues. The ends were cut back, 1 base at V and 6 bases at J, with 12 bases in the middle. Here the CDR3 DNA reads TGCGCCAGCAGCCAAGTTCTGGGTCCGGATGAAAAACTGTTTTTT. Amino acid sequence: CASSQVLGPDEKLFF.

J is TRBJ2-1 and V is TRBV9, with 11 bases matching TRBD2. The CDR3 length is 16 residues. CDR1 SGDLS and CDR2 YYNGEE come from the germline V gene. Trimming cost V 2 bases and J 9 bases; bases outside gene matches: 10. Here the CDR3 DNA reads TGTGCCAGCAGCGTGGGAAATAGCGGGGGGGCGGCTGAGCAGTTCTTC. This codes for CASSVGNSGGAAEQFF.

The chain has TRBV9 and TRBJ2-1; 8 nucleotides agree with TRBD2. The junction had 3 bases not matched to a gene; V was cut back by 0 bases and J by 7 bases. The V gene's germline CDR1 is SGDLS and CDR2 YYNGEE. There are 14 residues in the CDR3. DNA of the CDR3: TGTGCCAGCAGCGTAGGACTAGCGCAAAATGAGCAGTTCTTC. Amino acid sequence: CASSVGLAQNEQFF.

A few counts support this clone. V is TRBV5-4 and J is TRBJ2-7, with D perhaps TRBD1 (6 bases). Germline V lookup: CDR1 SGHNT, CDR2 YYREEE (reference sequence). V lost 4 bases to trimming and J lost 2 bases, with 16 bases between them. This CDR3 is built from 15 residues. The CDR3: CASSVYRVGAYEQYF. The DNA for the CDR3 is TGTGCCAGCAGCGTGTACAGGGTAGGGGCCTACGAGCAGTACTTC.

This clone came up once. This chain connects TRBV6-5 to TRBJ2-5, with 7 bases aligning to TRBD1. In germline, CDR1 is MNHEY, CDR2 SVGAGI. The trim removed 5 bases at V and 5 bases at J, leaving 8 bases unmatched. The CDR3 covers 14 residues. Written as DNA, the CDR3 is TGTGCCAGCAGTGCAAGCAGGGGGTTGGAGACCCAGTACTTC. Protein: CASSASRGLETQYF.

A few counts support this clone. The chain recombines TRBV2 with TRBJ1-2; D perhaps matches TRBD1 (6 bases). V lost 6 bases, J lost 5 bases, and 13 bases lay in between. Germline assignment: CDR1 SNHLY and CDR2 FYNNEI. The CDR3 is 13 amino acids. The CDR3 sequence is CASSKGQGYGYTF. In nucleotides, the CDR3 is TGTGCCAGCAGCAAGGGACAAGGTTATGGCTACACCTTC.

The chain employs TRBV2 and TRBJ2-1; 9 bases match TRBD2. The junction had 11 bases not matched to a gene; V was cut back by 0 bases and J by 8 bases. Germline V gene sequence: CDR1 SNHLY, CDR2 FYNNEI. CDR3 length: 17 amino acids. In nucleotides, the CDR3 is TGTGCCAGCAGTGAAGCCTCGGGTGGCGGGAGGGGCGATGAGCAGTTCTTC. Translation gives CASSEASGGGRGDEQFF. The entire variable domain, with the rest obtained from reference TRBV2 and TRBJ2-1, is as follows: EPEVTQTPSHQVTQMGQEVILRCVPISNHLYFYWYRQILGQKVEFLVSFYNNEISEKSEIFDDQFSVERPDGSNFTLKIRSTKLEDSAMYFCASSEASGGGRGDEQFFGPGTRLTVL.

A few counts support this clone. DNA for the CDR3: TGTGCCAGCAGTAGGAACAGGGTCGGCGAGCAGTACTTC. Amino acids: CASSRNRVGEQYF. This rearrangement joins TRBV6-6 to TRBJ2-7; TRBD1 is a possible D gene (6 bases). The CDR3 sequence is 13 residues long. Deletions cut 5 bases from V and 6 bases from J, with 14 bases between. Germline CDR1 and CDR2: MNHNY and SVGAGI (reference sequence).

V gene TRBV9 combines with J gene TRBJ2-5; a weak D match, TRBD1 (8 bases). CDR1 and CDR2 from the germline V gene are SGDLS and YYNGEE. Trimming shortened V by 2 bases and J by 3 bases, and 26 bases separated the two germline ends. There are 19 residues in the CDR3. The CDR3 DNA follows: TGTGCCAGCAGCGTTAGGACAGGGTTTGCGGGAGCCCCGAAAGAGACCCAGTACTTC. Translated, it gives CASSVRTGFAGAPKETQYF.

The chain is built from TRBV9 and TRBJ2-7, with 9 bases matching TRBD2. The CDR3 is made up of 16 amino acids. V lost 0 bases to trimming and J lost 4 bases; unmatched junction nucleotides: 8. Looked up from germline, CDR1 is SGDLS and CDR2 is YYNGEE. The CDR3 reads CASSVGPFSGSYEQYF. CDR3 bases: TGTGCCAGCAGCGTAGGACCTTTTAGCGGGAGTTACGAGCAGTACTTC.

The chain uses TRBV9 and TRBJ2-7; D gene uncertain. This CDR3 is built from 13 residues. Trimming cost V 3 bases and J 3 bases, with 10 bases left between them. Germline V gives CDR1 SGDLS, CDR2 YYNGEE. In nucleotides, the CDR3 is TGTGCCAGCAGCGGTGGGCCAGGCTACGAGCAGTACTTC. Encoded protein: CASSGGPGYEQYF.

The rearrangement links TRBV5-1 to TRBJ2-5; 7 positions match TRBD1. This CDR3 spans 13 amino acids. Germline V CDR1 and CDR2: SGHRS, YFSETQ. The trim removed 5 bases at V and 5 bases at J, leaving 6 bases unmatched. The CDR3 spells CASRTGQMETQYF. The CDR3, as DNA: TGCGCCAGCAGGACGGGACAGATGGAGACCCAGTACTTC.

V gene TRBV5-4 combines with J gene TRBJ2-3; D may be TRBD1 or TRBD2 (5 bases each). The length of the CDR3 is 13 residues. The V end was cut by 1 base, the J end by 4 bases, with 7 bases between. The germline V gene encodes CDR1 SGHNT and CDR2 YYREEE (reference sequence). CDR3 region: CASSLMGADTQYF. The CDR3 DNA reads TGTGCCAGCAGCTTGATGGGGGCAGATACGCAGTATTTT. The complete variable domain, with remaining parts taken from reference TRBV5-4 and TRBJ2-3, reads ETGVTQSPTHLIKTRGQQVTLRCSSQSGHNTVSWYQQALGQGPQFIFQYYREEENGRGNFPPRFSGLQFPNYSSELNVNALELDDSALYLCASSLMGADTQYFGPGTRLTVL.

The chain couples TRBV5-1 to TRBJ2-7; 10 bases are a match to TRBD2. This CDR3 contains 15 residues. The germline CDR1 and CDR2 sequences are SGHRS and YFSETQ. Germline trimming cut 4 bases from V and 4 bases from J; bases unmatched to any gene: 8. The CDR3 region has the DNA TGCGCCAGCAGCGAGGCCGGGACTAGCGCGTACGAGCAGTACTTC. Translating gives CASSEAGTSAYEQYF.

This clone was seen once. The chain employs TRBV19 and TRBJ2-2, with TRBD2 matching over 15 bases. The CDR3 length is 15 residues. The germline V gene encodes CDR1 LNHDA and CDR2 SQIVND (reference sequence). The CDR3 spells CAAGLAGGGSGELFF. In nucleotides, the CDR3 is TGTGCTGCGGGACTAGCGGGAGGAGGCAGCGGGGAGCTGTTTTTT.

The rearrangement links TRBV25-1 to TRBJ2-5; maybe TRBD2 (5 bases). The J call may be incorrect, as the DNA end agrees better with TRBJ2-7. The length of the CDR3 is 16 residues. The germline gives CDR1 MGHDK, CDR2 SYGVNS. CDR3 in amino acids: CASSELNVGVLSEQYF. Here the CDR3 DNA reads TGTGCCAGCAGTGAATTGAACGTGGGAGTGCTCTCCGAGCAGTACTTC.

The chain couples TRBV19 to TRBJ1-3; possibly TRBD1 for D (5 bases). The CDR3 is 14 residues long. Germline CDR1 is LNHDA and CDR2 is SQIVND (reference sequence). Trimming pared 5 bases from V and 0 bases from J, leaving 8 bases between. CDR3 residues: CASSARVSGNTIYF. The CDR3 DNA follows: TGTGCCAGTAGTGCCAGGGTCTCTGGAAACACCATATATTTT.

This clone appeared a single time. The chain links TRBV19 to TRBJ2-1; D possibly corresponds to TRBD1 (6 bases). The ends were cut back, 7 bases at V and 8 bases at J, with 21 bases in the middle. The CDR3 loop spans 15 amino acids. Germline V gene data show CDR1 as LNHDA and CDR2 as SQIVND (reference sequence). CDR3 DNA sequence: TGTGCCAGTATCAAGCAGGGGCGAGGGCTCGATGAGCAGTTCTTC. Protein: CASIKQGRGLDEQFF.

The chain is built from TRBV27 and TRBJ1-5; D gene ambiguous. The V end lost 1 base, the J end lost 3 bases, and 10 bases lay between the germline ends. This CDR3 contains 15 residues. The germline V gene encodes CDR1 MNHEY and CDR2 SMNVEV (reference sequence). The CDR3 loop reads CASSLLGRNNQPQHF. CDR3 DNA sequence: TGTGCCAGCAGTTTATTAGGGCGGAACAATCAGCCCCAGCATTTT.